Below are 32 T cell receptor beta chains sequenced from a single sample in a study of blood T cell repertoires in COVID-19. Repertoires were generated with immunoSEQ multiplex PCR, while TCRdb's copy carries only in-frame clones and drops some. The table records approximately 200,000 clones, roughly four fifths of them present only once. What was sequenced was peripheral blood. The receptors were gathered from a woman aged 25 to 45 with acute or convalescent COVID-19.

In DNA, the CDR3 is TGTGCCAGCAGCCGAACAGGGGATGAAGCTTTCTTT. As protein: CASSRTGDEAFF. The J gene is TRBJ1-1, the V gene TRBV6-6; 7 bases are shared with TRBD1. V lost 6 bases, J lost 7 bases, and 5 bases stayed unmatched. CDR3 size: 12 residues. The germline V gene encodes CDR1 MNHNY and CDR2 SVGAGI (reference sequence).

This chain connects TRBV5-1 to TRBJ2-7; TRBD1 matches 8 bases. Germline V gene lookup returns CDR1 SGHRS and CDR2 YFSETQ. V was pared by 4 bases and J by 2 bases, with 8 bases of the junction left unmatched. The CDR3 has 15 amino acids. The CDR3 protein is CASSPGQGFPYEQYF. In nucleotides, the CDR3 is TGCGCCAGCAGCCCTGGACAGGGATTCCCCTACGAGCAGTACTTC.

The CDR3 loop is CASSLDTGTGELFF. The CDR3 DNA is TGTGCCAGCAGCTTAGATACGGGGACCGGGGAGCTGTTTTTT. This sequence joins TRBV13 and TRBJ2-2; D may be TRBD2 (5 bases). V was trimmed by 1 base and J by 5 bases, leaving 8 bases between them. Germline CDR1 is PRHDT and CDR2 is FYEKMQ (reference sequence). The CDR3 runs to 14 residues. Together with reference TRBV13 and TRBJ2-2, the CDR3 gives the full variable domain: AAGVIQSPRHLIKEKRETATLKCYPIPRHDTVYWYQQGPGQDPQFLISFYEKMQSDKGSIPDRFSAQQFSDYHSELNMSSLELGDSALYFCASSLDTGTGELFFGEGSRLTVL.

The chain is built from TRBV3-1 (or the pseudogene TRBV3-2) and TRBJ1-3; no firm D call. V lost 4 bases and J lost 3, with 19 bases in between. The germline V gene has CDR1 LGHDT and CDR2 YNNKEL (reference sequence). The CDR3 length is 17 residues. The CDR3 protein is CASSRGETRISGNTIYF. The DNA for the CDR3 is TGTGCCAGCAGCCGCGGGGAAACGCGGATAAGTGGAAACACCATATATTTT.

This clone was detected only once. The CDR3 spells CSASNILAGVEQYF. The CDR3 coding sequence is TGCAGTGCTAGTAACATCCTAGCGGGAGTCGAGCAGTACTTC. The rearrangement links TRBV20-1 to TRBJ2-7; 10 nucleotides agree with TRBD2. The CDR3 has 14 amino acids. Germline trimming cut 3 bases from V and 6 bases from J; bases unmatched to any gene: 8. Germline CDR1 is DFQATT and CDR2 is SNEGSKA (reference sequence).

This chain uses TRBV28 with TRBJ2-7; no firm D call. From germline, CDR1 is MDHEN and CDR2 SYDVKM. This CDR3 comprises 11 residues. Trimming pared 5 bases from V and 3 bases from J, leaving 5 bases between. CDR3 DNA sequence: TGTGCCAGCAGTACTATCTACGAGCAGTACTTC. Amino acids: CASSTIYEQYF.

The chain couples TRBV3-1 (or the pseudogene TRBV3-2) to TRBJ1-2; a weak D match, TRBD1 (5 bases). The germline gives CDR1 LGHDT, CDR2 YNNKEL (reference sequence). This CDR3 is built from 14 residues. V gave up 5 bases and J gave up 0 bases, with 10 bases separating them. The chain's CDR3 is CASSKAGTNYGYTF. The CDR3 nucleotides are TGTGCCAGCAGCAAGGCAGGGACTAACTATGGCTACACCTTC.

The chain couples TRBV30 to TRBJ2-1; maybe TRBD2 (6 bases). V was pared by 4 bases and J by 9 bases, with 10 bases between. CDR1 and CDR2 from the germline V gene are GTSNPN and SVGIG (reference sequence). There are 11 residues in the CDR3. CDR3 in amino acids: CAWNRGGEQFF. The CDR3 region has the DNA TGTGCCTGGAATCGGGGAGGTGAGCAGTTCTTC.

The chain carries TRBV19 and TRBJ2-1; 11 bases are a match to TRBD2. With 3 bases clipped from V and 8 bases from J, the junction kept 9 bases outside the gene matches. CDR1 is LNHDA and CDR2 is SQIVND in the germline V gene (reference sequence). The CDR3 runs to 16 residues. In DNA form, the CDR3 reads TGTGCCAGTAGTATTCCTACTAGCGGGAGCATCTATGAGCAGTTCTTC. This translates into CASSIPTSGSIYEQFF.

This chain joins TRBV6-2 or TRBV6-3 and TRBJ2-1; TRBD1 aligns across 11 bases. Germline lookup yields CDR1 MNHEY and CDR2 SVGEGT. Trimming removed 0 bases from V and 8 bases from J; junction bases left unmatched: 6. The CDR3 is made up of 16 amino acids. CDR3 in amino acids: CASSYSRTGGRDEQFF. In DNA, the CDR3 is TGTGCCAGCAGTTACTCACGGACAGGGGGCCGGGATGAGCAGTTCTTC.

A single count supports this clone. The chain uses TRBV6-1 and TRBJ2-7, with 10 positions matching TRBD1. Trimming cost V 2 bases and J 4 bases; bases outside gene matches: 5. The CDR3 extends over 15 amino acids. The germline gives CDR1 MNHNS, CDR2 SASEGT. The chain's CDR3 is CASSETWTGGYEQYF. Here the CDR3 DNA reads TGTGCCAGCAGTGAAACCTGGACAGGGGGGTACGAGCAGTACTTC.

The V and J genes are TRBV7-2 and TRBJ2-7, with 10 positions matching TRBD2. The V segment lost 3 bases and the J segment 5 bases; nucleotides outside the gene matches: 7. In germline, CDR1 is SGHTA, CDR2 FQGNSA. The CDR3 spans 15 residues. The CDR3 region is CASSLEAGGPNEQYF. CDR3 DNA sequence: TGTGCCAGCAGCTTGGAAGCGGGGGGGCCCAACGAGCAGTACTTC.

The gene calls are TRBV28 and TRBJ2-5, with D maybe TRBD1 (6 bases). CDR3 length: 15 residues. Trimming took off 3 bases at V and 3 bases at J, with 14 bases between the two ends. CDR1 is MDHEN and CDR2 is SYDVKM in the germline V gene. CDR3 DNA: TGTGCCAGCAGTTTTACCGGGACACAAAAAGAGACCCAGTACTTC. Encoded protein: CASSFTGTQKETQYF.

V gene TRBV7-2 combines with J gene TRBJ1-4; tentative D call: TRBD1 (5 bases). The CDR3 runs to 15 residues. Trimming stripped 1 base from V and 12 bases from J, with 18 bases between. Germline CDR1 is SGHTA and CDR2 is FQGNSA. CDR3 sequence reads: CASSLVVSGTGELFF. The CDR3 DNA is TGTGCCAGCAGCTTAGTAGTTTCAGGGACTGGGGAACTGTTTTTT.

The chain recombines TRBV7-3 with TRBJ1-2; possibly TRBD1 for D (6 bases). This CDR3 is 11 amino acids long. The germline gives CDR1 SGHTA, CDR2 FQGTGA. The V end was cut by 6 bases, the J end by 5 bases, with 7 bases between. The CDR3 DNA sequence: TGTGCCAGCAGGGGGGCGTATGGCTACACCTTC. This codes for CASRGAYGYTF.

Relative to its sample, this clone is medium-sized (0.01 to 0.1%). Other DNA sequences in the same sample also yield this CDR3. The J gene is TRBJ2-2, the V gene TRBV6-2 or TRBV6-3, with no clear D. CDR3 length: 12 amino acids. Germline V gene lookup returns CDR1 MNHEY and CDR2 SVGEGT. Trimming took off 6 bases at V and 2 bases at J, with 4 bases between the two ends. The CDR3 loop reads CASSTNTGELFF. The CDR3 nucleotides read TGTGCCAGCAGCACAAACACCGGGGAGCTGTTTTTT.

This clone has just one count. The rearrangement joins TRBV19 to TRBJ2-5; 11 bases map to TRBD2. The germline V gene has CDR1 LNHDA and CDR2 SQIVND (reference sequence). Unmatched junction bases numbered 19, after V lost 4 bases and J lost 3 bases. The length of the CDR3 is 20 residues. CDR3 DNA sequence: TGTGCCAGTAGTACCCGACCGACTAGCGGGATAAGAGAATGGGAAGAGACCCAGTACTTC. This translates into CASSTRPTSGIREWEETQYF.

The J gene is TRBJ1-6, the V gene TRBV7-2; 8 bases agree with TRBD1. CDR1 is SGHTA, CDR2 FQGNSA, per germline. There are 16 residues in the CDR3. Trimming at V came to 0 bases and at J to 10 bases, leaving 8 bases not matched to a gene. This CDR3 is CASSLAPDRGVSPLHF. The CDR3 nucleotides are TGTGCCAGCAGCTTAGCCCCTGACAGGGGTGTCTCACCCCTCCACTTT.

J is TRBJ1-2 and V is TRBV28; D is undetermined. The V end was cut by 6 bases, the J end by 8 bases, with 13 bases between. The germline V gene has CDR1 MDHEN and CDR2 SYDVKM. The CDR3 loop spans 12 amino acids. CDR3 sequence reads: CASRAPFEGYTF. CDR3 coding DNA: TGTGCCAGCAGAGCTCCTTTTGAGGGCTACACCTTC.

The CDR3, as DNA: TGTGCCAGCAGTTTTACGGGTTGGGGCAATCAGCCCCAGCATTTT. Protein: CASSFTGWGNQPQHF. This chain links TRBV6-2 or TRBV6-3 with TRBJ1-5, with D unclear. In germline, CDR1 is MNHEY, CDR2 SVGEGT. The ends were cut back, 4 bases at V and 2 bases at J, with 12 bases in the middle. The CDR3 runs to 15 residues.

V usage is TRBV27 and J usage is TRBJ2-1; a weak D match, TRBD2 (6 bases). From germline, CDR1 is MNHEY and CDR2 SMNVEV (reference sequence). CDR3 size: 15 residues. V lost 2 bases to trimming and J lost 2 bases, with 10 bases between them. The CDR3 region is CASSLLARTYNEQFF. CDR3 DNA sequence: TGTGCCAGCAGTTTACTAGCGCGGACCTACAATGAGCAGTTCTTC.

The CDR3 protein is CASSQGWRGLYNEQFF. Here the CDR3 DNA reads TGTGCCAGCAGCCAAGGTTGGAGGGGGCTCTACAATGAGCAGTTCTTC. The chain employs TRBV3-1 (or the pseudogene TRBV3-2) and TRBJ2-1; possibly TRBD1 for D (7 bases). V was clipped by 1 base and J by 3 bases, with 13 bases between them. The germline V gene has CDR1 LGHDT and CDR2 YNNKEL (reference sequence). The CDR3 has 16 residues.

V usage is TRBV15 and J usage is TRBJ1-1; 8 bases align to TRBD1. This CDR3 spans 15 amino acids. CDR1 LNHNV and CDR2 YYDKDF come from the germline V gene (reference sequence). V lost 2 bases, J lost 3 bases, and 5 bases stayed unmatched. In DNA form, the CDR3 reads TGTGCCACCAGCAGATCGAGGACAGGGTACACTGAAGCTTTCTTT. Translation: CATSRSRTGYTEAFF.

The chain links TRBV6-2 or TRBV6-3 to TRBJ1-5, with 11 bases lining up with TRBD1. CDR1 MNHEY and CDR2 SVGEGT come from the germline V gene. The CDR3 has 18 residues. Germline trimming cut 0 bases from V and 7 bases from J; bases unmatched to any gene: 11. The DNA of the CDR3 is TGTGCCAGCAGTTACTCGATTTCGAGGACAGGGGGCTGGCAGCCCCAGCATTTT. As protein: CASSYSISRTGGWQPQHF.

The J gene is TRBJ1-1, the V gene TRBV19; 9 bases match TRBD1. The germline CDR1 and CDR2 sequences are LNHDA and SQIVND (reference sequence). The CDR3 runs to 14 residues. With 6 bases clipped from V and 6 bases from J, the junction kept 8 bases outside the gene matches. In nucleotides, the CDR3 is TGTGCCAGTAGGCGGGACAGGGTGGGATCTGAAGCTTTCTTT. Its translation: CASRRDRVGSEAFF.

The CDR3 DNA is TGCAGCGTTGATCGGCAGGGGACCGGGGAGCTGTTTTTT. Translated: CSVDRQGTGELFF. This rearrangement joins TRBV29-1 to TRBJ2-2; TRBD1 might be the D (6 bases). Trimming stripped 3 bases from V and 5 bases from J, with 10 bases between. Per the germline V gene, CDR1 is SQVTM and CDR2 is ANQGSEA. The CDR3 is 13 residues long.

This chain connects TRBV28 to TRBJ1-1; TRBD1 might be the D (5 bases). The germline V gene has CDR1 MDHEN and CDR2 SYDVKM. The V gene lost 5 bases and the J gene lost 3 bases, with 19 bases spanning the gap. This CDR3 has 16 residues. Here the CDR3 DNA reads TGTGCCAGCAGTCCTGCGGACATGGACATGTACACTGAAGCTTTCTTT. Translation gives CASSPADMDMYTEAFF.

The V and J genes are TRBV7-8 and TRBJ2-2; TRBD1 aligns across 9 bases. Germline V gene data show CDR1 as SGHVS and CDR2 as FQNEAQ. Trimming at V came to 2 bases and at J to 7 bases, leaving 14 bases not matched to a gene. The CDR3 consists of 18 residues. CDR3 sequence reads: CASSLRMGMGQGHGELFF. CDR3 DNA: TGTGCCAGCAGCTTAAGGATGGGTATGGGACAGGGACACGGGGAGCTGTTTTTT.

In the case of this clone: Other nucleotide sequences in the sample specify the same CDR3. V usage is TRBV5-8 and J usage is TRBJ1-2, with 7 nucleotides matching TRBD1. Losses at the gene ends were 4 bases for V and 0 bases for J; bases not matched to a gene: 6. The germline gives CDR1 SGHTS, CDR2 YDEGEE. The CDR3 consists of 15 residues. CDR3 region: CASSTGTETNYGYTF. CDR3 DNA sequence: TGTGCCAGCAGCACGGGGACAGAGACTAACTATGGCTACACCTTC.

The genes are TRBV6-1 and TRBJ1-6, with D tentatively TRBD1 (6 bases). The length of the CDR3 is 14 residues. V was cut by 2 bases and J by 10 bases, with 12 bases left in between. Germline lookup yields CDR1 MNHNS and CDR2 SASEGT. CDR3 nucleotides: TGTGCCAGCAGTGAACACAGGGTTAGGTCACCCCTCCACTTT. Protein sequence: CASSEHRVRSPLHF.

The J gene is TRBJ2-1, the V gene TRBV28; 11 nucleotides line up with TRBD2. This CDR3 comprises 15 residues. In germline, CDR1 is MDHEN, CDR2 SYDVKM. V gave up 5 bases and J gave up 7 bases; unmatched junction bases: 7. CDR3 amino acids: CASSDSGRANNEQFF. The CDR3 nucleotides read TGTGCCAGCAGTGATAGCGGGAGGGCCAATAATGAGCAGTTCTTC.

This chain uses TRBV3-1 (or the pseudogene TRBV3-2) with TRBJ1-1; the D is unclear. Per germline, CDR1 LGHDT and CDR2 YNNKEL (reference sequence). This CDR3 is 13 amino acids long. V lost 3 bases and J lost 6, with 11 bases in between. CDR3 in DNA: TGTGCCAGCAGCCAGCAGAATCGGGCTGAAGCTTTCTTT. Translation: CASSQQNRAEAFF.